One and the same sample provided the 9 T cell receptor beta chains below, sequenced in a study of lung T cells in sarcoidosis with Löfgren's syndrome (dated by TCRdb to 2016 to 2017). Reads for this sample came from an Illumina MiSeq. Starting from the raw public reads, TCRdb applied fastp trimming at Q25, assembled clones with MiXCR and retained in-frame beta chains. Rows are unified per CDR3 protein, each entry keeping the most common DNA and genes. The sample table shows 2,000 to 2,500 distinct CDR3 sequences, and approximately 24% are seen once. The ten most abundant clones make up around 9.9% of the sample. Sequenced sample: CD4+ T cells from bronchoalveolar lavage. The receptors originated from a human donor with sarcoidosis (Löfgren's syndrome or another form), or a control subject (not recorded which).

A word on this clonotype: One end of the junction fails to match germline, which may point to a read error. This rearrangement joins TRBV5-4 to TRBJ1-6; D uncertain. This CDR3 is built from 14 residues. Germline CDR1 reads SGHNT; CDR2 reads YYREEE (reference sequence). CDR3 nucleotide sequence: TGTGCCAGCAGCCTGGATAATACGAATTCACCCATCCACTTT. Translating it yields CASSLDNTNSPIHF.

By its share, this clonotype is medium-sized. The chain is built from TRBV11-2 and TRBJ2-5; D may match TRBD1 or TRBD2 (6 bases each). V gave up 5 bases and J gave up 1 base, with 14 bases separating them. Per germline, CDR1 SGHAT and CDR2 FQNNGV. The CDR3 totals 15 residues. The CDR3 bases are TGTGCCAGCAGCCCGGGGGCAGGGAGCCAAGAGACCCAGTACTTC. Amino acid sequence: CASSPGAGSQETQYF.

This clonotype rates as medium-sized. The J gene is TRBJ2-7, the V gene TRBV27; D remains ambiguous. Trimming pared 6 bases from V and 3 bases from J, leaving 0 bases between. CDR1 is MNHEY and CDR2 is SMNVEV in the germline V gene (reference sequence). The CDR3 length is 9 residues. CDR3 DNA sequence: TGTGCCAGCAGCTACGAGCAGTACTTC. Its protein product is CASSYEQYF.

This clonotype was seen repeatedly, ten times or more. V is TRBV12-3 or TRBV12-4 and J is TRBJ1-4, with 7 bases fitting TRBD1. The V gene end was trimmed by 7 bases and the J gene end by 4 bases; junction bases not matched to a gene: 6. The CDR3 spans 14 residues. CDR3 nucleotides: TGTGCCAGCAACACCAGGGGGGTTAATGAAAAACTGTTTTTT. Translated: CASNTRGVNEKLFF.

This clonotype is medium-sized by share. This chain joins TRBV2 and TRBJ1-1; D uncertain. The CDR3 loop spans 13 amino acids. Germline V gene data show CDR1 as SNHLY and CDR2 as FYNNEI. Trimming took off 7 bases at V and 4 bases at J, with 13 bases between the two ends. The CDR3 DNA reads TGTGCCAGCACCACGGCCCGGGGCACTGAAGCTTTCTTT. It translates to CASTTARGTEAFF.

This clonotype is deemed medium-sized. The CDR3 is CASSRSGNTNYGYTF. As DNA, the CDR3 is TGTGCCAGCAGTAGATCGGGAAACACTAACTATGGCTACACCTTC. This rearrangement joins TRBV2 to TRBJ1-2; D gene ambiguous. V gave up 5 bases and J gave up 0 bases, with 13 bases separating them. Germline V gene data show CDR1 as SNHLY and CDR2 as FYNNEI. The CDR3 runs to 15 residues.

This clonotype is large. The chain is built from TRBV20-1 and TRBJ2-1, with TRBD2 matching over 11 bases. Trimming took 5 bases from V and 3 from J; bases not matched to a gene: 6. There are 15 residues in the CDR3. Germline-derived CDR1 and CDR2 are DFQATT and SNEGSKA (reference sequence). CDR3 loop: CSAHGTSGIYNEQFF. DNA of the CDR3: TGCAGTGCTCACGGGACTAGCGGTATCTACAATGAGCAGTTCTTC.

There are many counts of this clonotype. The chain joins TRBV11-2 to TRBJ2-1; D tentatively reads TRBD1 or TRBD2 (5 bases each). Germline lookup yields CDR1 SGHAT and CDR2 FQNNGV. Trimming stripped 5 bases from V and 4 bases from J, with 15 bases between. The CDR3 is 15 residues long. The CDR3 nucleotides are TGTGCCAGCAGCCGACCCGGGACCACTTACAATGAGCAGTTCTTC. Translation gives CASSRPGTTYNEQFF.

This clonotype is medium-sized (0.01 to 0.1%) within its sample. The chain recombines TRBV18 with TRBJ1-1; 8 bases fit TRBD1. The trim removed 6 bases at V and 10 bases at J, leaving 7 bases unmatched. The CDR3 contains 12 residues. Germline CDR1 KGHSH, CDR2 LQKENI. This CDR3 reads CASSQDRDRAFF. As DNA, the CDR3 is TGTGCCAGCTCTCAGGACAGGGATAGAGCTTTCTTT.